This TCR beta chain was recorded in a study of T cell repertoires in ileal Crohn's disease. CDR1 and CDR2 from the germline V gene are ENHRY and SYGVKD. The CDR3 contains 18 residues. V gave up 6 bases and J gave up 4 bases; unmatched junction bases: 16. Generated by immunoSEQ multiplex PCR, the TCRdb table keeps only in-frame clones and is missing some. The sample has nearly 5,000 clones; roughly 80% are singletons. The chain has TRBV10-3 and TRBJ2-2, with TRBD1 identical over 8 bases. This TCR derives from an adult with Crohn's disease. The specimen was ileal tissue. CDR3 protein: CAIRDPTGAERGTGELFF. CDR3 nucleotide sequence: TGTGCCATCAGGGATCCGACAGGGGCCGAACGGGGCACCGGGGAGCTGTTTTTT.